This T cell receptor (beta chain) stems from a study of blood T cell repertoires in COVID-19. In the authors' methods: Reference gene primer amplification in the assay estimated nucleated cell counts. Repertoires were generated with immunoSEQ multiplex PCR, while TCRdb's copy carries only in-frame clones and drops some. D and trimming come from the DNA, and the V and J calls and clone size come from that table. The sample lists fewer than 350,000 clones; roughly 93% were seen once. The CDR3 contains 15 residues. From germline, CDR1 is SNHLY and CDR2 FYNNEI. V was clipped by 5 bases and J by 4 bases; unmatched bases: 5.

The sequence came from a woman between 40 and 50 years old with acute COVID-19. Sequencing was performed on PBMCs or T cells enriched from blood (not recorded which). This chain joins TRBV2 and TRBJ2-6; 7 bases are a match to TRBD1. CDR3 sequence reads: CASSPGQAGANVLTF. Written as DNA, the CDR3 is TGTGCCAGCAGTCCTGGACAGGCAGGGGCCAACGTCCTGACTTTC. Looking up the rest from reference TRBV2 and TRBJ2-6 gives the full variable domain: EPEVTQTPSHQVTQMGQEVILRCVPISNHLYFYWYRQILGQKVEFLVSFYNNEISEKSEIFDDQFSVERPDGSNFTLKIRSTKLEDSAMYFCASSPGQAGANVLTFGAGSRLTVL.